Listed here are 8 T cell receptor beta chains from one sample, sequenced in a study of control samples from healthy donors and cancer patients. Produced via immunoSEQ multiplex PCR; TCRdb's table is partial and in-frame only. The sample data list fewer than 250,000 clones. The specimen sequenced was blood. The receptors were sampled from a woman in her twenties or thirties in good health.

The chain links TRBV6-6 to TRBJ1-1, with D unresolved. CDR1 is MNHNY, CDR2 SVGAGI, per germline (reference sequence). Trimming took off 2 bases at V and 6 bases at J, with 10 bases between the two ends. The CDR3 runs to 13 residues. CDR3 amino acids: CASSYGEFAEAFF. CDR3 in DNA: TGTGCCAGCAGTTACGGGGAGTTCGCTGAAGCTTTCTTT.

The V gene is TRBV3-1 (or the pseudogene TRBV3-2), the J gene TRBJ1-1; perhaps TRBD1 as D (5 bases). The germline V gene has CDR1 LGHDT and CDR2 YNNKEL (reference sequence). The CDR3 is 13 residues long. Between the trimmed V and J ends, which lost 0 bases and 8 bases, there was a span of 10 bases. In DNA form, the CDR3 reads TGTGCCAGCAGCCAAGATTGGGGCTCCGAAGCTTTCTTT. Protein sequence: CASSQDWGSEAFF.

The CDR3 region has the DNA TGCGCCAGCAGTTCTTGGACAGGGGGCCTAATCTCCTACGAGCAGTACTTC. It is translated as CASSSWTGGLISYEQYF. The chain combines TRBV10-1 with TRBJ2-7; TRBD1 agrees at 11 bases. The CDR3 totals 17 residues. Germline CDR1 reads WNHNN; CDR2 reads SYGVQD (reference sequence). V was pared by 5 bases and J by 0 bases, with 9 bases of the junction left unmatched.

This CDR3 is CASSIYGTAKNSPLHF. Here the CDR3 DNA reads TGTGCCAGTAGTATATATGGGACCGCAAAAAATTCACCCCTCCACTTT. The gene calls are TRBV19 and TRBJ1-6; the D gene is possibly TRBD1 (5 bases). Germline V gene lookup returns CDR1 LNHDA and CDR2 SQIVND (reference sequence). V shed 2 bases and J shed 7 bases, with 15 bases lying between them. The CDR3 length is 16 residues.

The J gene is TRBJ2-5, the V gene TRBV7-2; possible D gene TRBD2, 5 bases. The CDR3 is 15 amino acids. V was clipped by 1 base and J by 4 bases, with 13 bases between them. Germline V CDR1 and CDR2: SGHTA, FQGNSA. Written as DNA, the CDR3 is TGTGCCAGCAGCTTAGGGAGAGGAGGCAGAGAGACCCAGTACTTC. Translated: CASSLGRGGRETQYF.

CDR3 in amino acids: CASKMTDASNQPQHF. CDR3 bases: TGTGCCAGTAAAATGACTGATGCTAGCAATCAGCCCCAGCATTTT. This chain links TRBV19 with TRBJ1-5; no reliable D call. Germline V lookup: CDR1 LNHDA, CDR2 SQIVND (reference sequence). V was shortened by 7 bases and J by 0 bases, with 13 bases between the two germline ends. The CDR3 runs to 15 residues.

The chain uses TRBV3-1 (or the pseudogene TRBV3-2) and TRBJ1-3; D gene unclear. CDR1 and CDR2 (germline): LGHDT, YNNKEL (reference sequence). The V gene lost 1 base and the J gene lost 4 bases, with 2 bases spanning the gap. This CDR3 is built from 12 residues. For the CDR3, the DNA is TGTGCCAGCAGCCAAGTGGGAAACACCATATATTTT. The encoded protein is CASSQVGNTIYF.

The chain employs TRBV27 and TRBJ2-7; no clear D gene. This CDR3 has 14 residues. Trimming removed 4 bases at V and 7 bases at J, with 17 bases between. Germline CDR1 MNHEY, CDR2 SMNVEV (reference sequence). CDR3: CASSSALDGREQYF. CDR3 coding DNA: TGTGCCAGCAGTTCCGCCCTTGATGGGCGGGAGCAGTACTTC.